The 8 T cell receptor beta chains below come from one sample, sequenced in a study of T-cell reconstitution after alpha-beta-depleted transplantation in children. It was with unique molecular identifiers that the TCRbeta library was prepared. TCRdb re-derived calls from the PCR reads in MiXCR, one entry per CDR3 protein. The table includes around 100,000 distinct CDR3 sequences, 6% detected once. The source material was PBMCs, mostly from graft donor cells, sampled 60 days after TCRalphabeta/CD19-depleted stem cell transplant. The receptor source for this set is a female patient between 2 and 10 years old who had a stem cell transplant for Fanconi anemia, so the T cells may come from the graft donor.

The V gene is TRBV15, the J gene TRBJ1-1; no reliable D call. CDR1 is LNHNV, CDR2 YYDKDF, per germline (reference sequence). V lost 0 bases to trimming and J lost 0 bases, with 5 bases between them. The CDR3 runs to 14 residues. CDR3 loop: CATSRERMNTEAFF. The CDR3 bases are TGTGCCACCAGCAGAGAGAGGATGAACACTGAAGCTTTCTTT.

This clonotype was observed a handful of times. This sequence joins TRBV27 and TRBJ2-3, with D tentatively TRBD1 (6 bases). CDR1 is MNHEY and CDR2 is SMNVEV in the germline V gene (reference sequence). V lost 3 bases and J 6 bases, leaving 22 bases between the germline ends. CDR3 length: 17 amino acids. The CDR3, as DNA: TGTGCCAGCAGTTTTGACAAAGGTTTCCCCCAGGGGGATACGCAGTATTTT. This sequence encodes CASSFDKGFPQGDTQYF.

This clonotype was recorded at least ten times. The V gene is TRBV28, the J gene TRBJ2-7, with 8 bases identical to TRBD2. Germline values: CDR1 MDHEN, CDR2 SYDVKM. The CDR3 covers 15 residues. V lost 10 bases, J lost 4 bases, and 15 bases stayed unmatched. The CDR3 coding sequence is TGTGCCACCACGCACAGCGGGGGAGTTAGGTACGAGCAGTACTTC. It codes for CATTHSGGVRYEQYF.

Ten or more counts support this clonotype. The rearrangement uses TRBV29-1 and TRBJ2-3; D is uncertain. This CDR3 is 12 amino acids long. The germline V gene encodes CDR1 SQVTM and CDR2 ANQGSEA. V was shortened by 4 bases and J by 6 bases, with 11 bases between the two germline ends. The CDR3 DNA reads TGCAGCGTTGGATCTCCCTCCGATACGCAGTATTTT. It encodes CSVGSPSDTQYF.

This clonotype was picked up many times. The chain joins TRBV7-3 to TRBJ2-1; 8 positions match TRBD2. CDR3 size: 14 residues. CDR1 SGHTA and CDR2 FQGTGA come from the germline V gene. With V trimmed by 4 bases and J by 6 bases, 5 bases remained unmatched. The CDR3 protein is CASSSSGRGNEQFF. Written as DNA, the CDR3 is TGTGCCAGCAGCTCGAGCGGGAGAGGCAATGAGCAGTTCTTC.

This clonotype was detected many times. The CDR3 does not close with the conserved phenylalanine or tryptophan, likely indicating a read error. The rearrangement links TRBV6-4 to TRBJ2-7; TRBD2 agrees at 11 bases. The CDR3 extends over 15 amino acids. The germline CDR1 and CDR2 sequences are MRHNA and SNTAGT. Trimming took 0 bases from V and 2 from J; bases not matched to a gene: 0. CDR3 DNA: TGTGCCAGCAGTGACTCTAGCGGGAGGGCCTACGAGCAGTACCTC. Amino acids: CASSDSSGRAYEQYL.

This clonotype was seen repeatedly, ten times or more. The chain is built from TRBV7-3 and TRBJ2-1; 7 positions match TRBD2. Trimming took 5 bases from V and 2 from J; bases not matched to a gene: 6. The CDR3 length is 15 residues. The germline CDR1 and CDR2 sequences are SGHTA and FQGTGA. In DNA form, the CDR3 reads TGTGCCAGCAGCCCTAAGCGGGAACCCTACAATGAGCAGTTCTTC. Translated: CASSPKREPYNEQFF.

This clonotype occurred a few times. The chain has TRBV7-2 and TRBJ2-1, with TRBD1 as a possible D gene (5 bases). There are 14 residues in the CDR3. CDR1 is SGHTA, CDR2 FQGNSA, per germline. V was trimmed by 5 bases and J by 10 bases, leaving 18 bases between them. The CDR3 coding sequence is TGTGCCAGCAGCCCCTCGCAGGGCATGAGGGAGCAGTTCTTC. This gives the protein CASSPSQGMREQFF.